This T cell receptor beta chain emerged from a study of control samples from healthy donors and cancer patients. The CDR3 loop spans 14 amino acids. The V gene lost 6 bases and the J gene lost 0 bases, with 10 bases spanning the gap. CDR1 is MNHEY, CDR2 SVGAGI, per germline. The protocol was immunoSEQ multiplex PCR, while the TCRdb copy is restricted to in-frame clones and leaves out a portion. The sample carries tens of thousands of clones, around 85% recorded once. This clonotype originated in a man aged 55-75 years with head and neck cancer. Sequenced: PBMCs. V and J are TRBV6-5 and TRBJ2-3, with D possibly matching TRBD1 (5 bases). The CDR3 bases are TGTGCCAGCAGCTCGACAGCTAGCACAGATACGCAGTATTTT. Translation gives CASSSTASTDTQYF.